A single sample is the source of the 10 T cell receptor beta chains below, sequenced in a study of blood T cell repertoires in COVID-19. Data came from immunoSEQ multiplex PCR; TCRdb stores just in-frame clones and leaves some out. Of some 290,000 clones in the sample, around 85% were seen once. Sequences were obtained from peripheral blood. Source of these receptors: a woman aged 25 to 39 with COVID-19, enrolled during active disease.

This clone occurred a few times. This chain connects TRBV10-3 to TRBJ2-7; 8 positions match TRBD1. CDR3 length: 13 amino acids. V shed 6 bases, J shed 2 bases, and the junction held 3 bases outside the gene matches. Germline V gene data show CDR1 as ENHRY and CDR2 as SYGVKD. CDR3 DNA: TGTGCCATCAGGAAGGGACAGGCCTACGAGCAGTACTTC. This translates into CAIRKGQAYEQYF.

J is TRBJ1-5 and V is TRBV5-6; 7 bases are shared with TRBD1. Germline loops: CDR1 SGHDT, CDR2 YYEEEE. The trim removed 4 bases at V and 7 bases at J, leaving 17 bases unmatched. This CDR3 comprises 17 residues. The CDR3 nucleotides are TGTGCCAGCAGCCTGATGGTGCCGGGACAGTGGGGACAGCCCCAGCATTTT. Amino acids: CASSLMVPGQWGQPQHF. Full variable domain (rest looked up from reference TRBV5-6 and TRBJ1-5): DAGVTQSPTHLIKTRGQQVTLRCSPKSGHDTVSWYQQALGQGPQFIFQYYEEEERQRGNFPDRFSGHQFPNYSSELNVNALLLGDSALYLCASSLMVPGQWGQPQHFGDGTRLSIL.

The V call is TRBV19, the J call TRBJ1-2, with TRBD1 matching 10 bases. Trimming cost V 5 bases and J 4 bases; bases outside gene matches: 4. CDR3 length: 14 residues. Germline V CDR1 and CDR2: LNHDA, SQIVND (reference sequence). Here the CDR3 DNA reads TGTGCCAGTAGTCCGGGACAGGGGAGCTATGGCTACACCTTC. Translated, it gives CASSPGQGSYGYTF.

This clone showed up just a few times. V and J are TRBV10-1 and TRBJ1-4; 9 positions agree with TRBD1. The CDR3 has 15 amino acids. With V trimmed by 0 bases and J by 8 bases, 4 bases remained unmatched. The germline CDR1 and CDR2 sequences are WNHNN and SYGVQD (reference sequence). In DNA, the CDR3 is TGCGCCAGCAGTGAGTCCGGGACAGGGCACGAAAAACTGTTTTTT. Protein: CASSESGTGHEKLFF.

The chain couples TRBV7-9 to TRBJ2-7, with D possibly being TRBD1 (6 bases). Germline CDR1 reads SEHNR; CDR2 reads FQNEAQ (reference sequence). The V end lost 3 bases, the J end lost 3 bases, and 12 bases lay between the germline ends. The CDR3 spans 14 residues. This CDR3 is CASSFPPQGYEQYF. The CDR3 DNA reads TGTGCCAGCAGCTTCCCGCCACAGGGCTACGAGCAGTACTTC.

This sequence joins TRBV28 and TRBJ1-5; D might be TRBD1 (5 bases). There are 14 residues in the CDR3. V lost 5 bases, J lost 2 bases, and 10 bases lay in between. Germline CDR1 MDHEN, CDR2 SYDVKM. The CDR3 protein is CASSPRQRNQPQHF. CDR3 DNA sequence: TGTGCCAGCAGTCCGCGACAGCGCAATCAGCCCCAGCATTTT.

The chain combines TRBV27 with TRBJ2-7; 10 bases line up with TRBD1. The CDR3 is 15 amino acids. CDR1 is MNHEY, CDR2 SMNVEV, per germline (reference sequence). Losses at the gene ends were 3 bases for V and 4 bases for J; bases not matched to a gene: 6. The CDR3 spells CASSFGDRGLYEQYF. In DNA form, the CDR3 reads TGTGCCAGCAGTTTTGGGGACAGGGGTCTTTACGAGCAGTACTTC.

The V and J genes are TRBV4-1 and TRBJ2-5, with D uncertain. The V end was cut by 8 bases, the J end by 5 bases, with 9 bases between. CDR1 and CDR2 (germline): MGHRA, YSYEKL. The CDR3 is 11 residues long. CDR3 coding DNA: TGCGCCAGCCGCGCCCGTGAGACCCAGTACTTC. Protein sequence: CASRARETQYF.

The chain is built from TRBV5-1 and TRBJ2-3, with D possibly being TRBD1 (6 bases). Trimming stripped 2 bases from V and 2 bases from J, with 9 bases between. CDR1 and CDR2 (germline): SGHRS, YFSETQ. This CDR3 is 14 amino acids long. Written as DNA, the CDR3 is TGCGCCAGCAGCTTCCCAGGGGACACAGATACGCAGTATTTT. Its translation: CASSFPGDTDTQYF.

The J gene is TRBJ1-3, the V gene TRBV4-2; no clear D gene. V was pared by 4 bases and J by 0 bases, with 16 bases between. The CDR3 consists of 17 residues. Germline V gives CDR1 LGHNA, CDR2 YNFKEQ. DNA for the CDR3: TGTGCCAGCAGCCCCTCCCTCGTGCTAAGCTCTGGAAACACCATATATTTT. Its translation: CASSPSLVLSSGNTIYF.